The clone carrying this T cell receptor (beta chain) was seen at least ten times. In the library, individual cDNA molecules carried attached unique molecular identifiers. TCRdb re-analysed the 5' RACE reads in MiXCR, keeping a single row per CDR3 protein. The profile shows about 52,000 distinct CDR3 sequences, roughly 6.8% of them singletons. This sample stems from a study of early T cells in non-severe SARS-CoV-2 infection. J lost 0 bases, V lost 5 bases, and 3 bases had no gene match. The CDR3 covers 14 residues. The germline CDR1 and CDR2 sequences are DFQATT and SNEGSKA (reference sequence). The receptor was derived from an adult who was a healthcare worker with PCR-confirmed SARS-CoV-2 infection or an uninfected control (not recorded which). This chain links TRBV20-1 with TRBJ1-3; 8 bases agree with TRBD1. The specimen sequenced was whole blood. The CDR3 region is CSAETGGSGNTIYF. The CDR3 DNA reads TGCAGTGCTGAAACAGGGGGCTCTGGAAACACCATATATTTT.